The 4 T cell receptor beta chains below all came from one sample that was sequenced in a study of shared clonotypes between healthy human individuals (dated by TCRdb to the early 2020s). The method was the immunoSEQ multiplex PCR assay. Held by TCRdb, this immuneACCESS table contains in-frame sequences only and omits some clones. Under half of the omission traces to an unresolved V gene where checked; the cause of the rest is unknown. The sample records roughly 2.5 million clones, roughly 92% of which are singletons. Of the sample, 0.11% to 0.15% is held by the ten largest clones. The material sequenced was naive CD4+ T cells sorted from blood. The cell subset or site label of this sample denotes: CD45RA+ positively selected. Every receptor here comes from a man aged 18 to 29 in good health.

The rearrangement links TRBV7-2 to TRBJ1-1; D uncertain. Trimming left V 2 bases short and J 10 bases short, with 14 bases between. Looked up from germline, CDR1 is SGHTA and CDR2 is FQGNSA. There are 13 residues in the CDR3. The CDR3 DNA reads TGTGCCAGCAGCTTAAGAGAGGGAATCGGAGCTTTCTTT. Protein sequence: CASSLREGIGAFF.

Only one count was recorded for this clone. The chain has TRBV15 and TRBJ2-2, with D tentatively TRBD1 or TRBD2 (5 bases each). This CDR3 is built from 16 residues. V lost 0 bases to trimming and J lost 5 bases, with 13 bases between them. Germline V lookup: CDR1 LNHNV, CDR2 YYDKDF (reference sequence). The CDR3 loop is CATSRDEGRGTGELFF. The CDR3 nucleotides read TGTGCCACCAGCAGAGATGAGGGGCGCGGTACCGGGGAGCTGTTTTTT.

The chain employs TRBV5-1 and TRBJ1-2; TRBD1 matches at 9 bases. CDR1 and CDR2 from the germline V gene are SGHRS and YFSETQ. V trimming: 5 bases; J trimming: 6 bases; junction bases outside the gene matches: 20. The CDR3 covers 18 residues. The CDR3, as DNA: TGCGCCAGCAGGTCGACTTCGGGACAGGGTATGGTTCGTCATGGCTACACCTTC. Encoded protein: CASRSTSGQGMVRHGYTF.

V gene TRBV28 combines with J gene TRBJ2-7; no reliable D call. Germline V CDR1 and CDR2: MDHEN, SYDVKM. The CDR3 has 14 residues. Between the trimmed V and J ends, which lost 8 bases and 1 base, there was a span of 15 bases. This chain's CDR3 is CASGFGENSYEQYF. For the CDR3, the DNA is TGTGCCAGCGGATTTGGTGAGAATTCCTACGAGCAGTACTTC.